A selection of T cell receptor beta chains follows, all from one sample in a study of identical twins. Each CDR3 protein is one row after TCRdb ran MiXCR on the 5' RACE reads. The sample yields under 250,000 distinct CDR3 sequences, 7.5% seen once. These same records also appear under a second study, on yellow fever vaccine responses in identical twins.

Sequences were obtained from CD8+ T cells sorted from blood. The receptors originated from a woman aged 18-30 years in good health. CDR3s include the opening cysteine and the closing phenylalanine or tryptophan. D genes are given only for firm matches. Rows may omit the clone size; those that give it use once, few, many or a size class.

TRBD1	TRBV12-3/TRBV12-4	TRBJ1-4	few	CASTEGAGNEKLFF	TGTGCCAGCACCGAGGGGGCCGGGAATGAAAAACTGTTTTTT
-	TRBV4-1	TRBJ1-2	few	CASSQELGGPDWGYTF	TGCGCCAGCAGCCAAGAATTAGGGGGGCCTGATTGGGGCTACACCTTC
TRBD2	TRBV7-9	TRBJ2-7	few	CASSLVGTIYEQYF	TGTGCCAGCAGCTTAGTCGGGACTATCTACGAGCAGTACTTC
TRBD2	TRBV27	TRBJ2-1	-	CASSSGLAGGYNEQFF	TGTGCCAGCAGTTCCGGACTAGCGGGAGGATACAATGAGCAGTTCTTC
-	TRBV25-1	TRBJ2-1	-	CASQREAKNNEQFF	TGTGCCAGCCAAAGGGAGGCGAAAAACAATGAGCAGTTCTTC
-	TRBV12-3/TRBV12-4	TRBJ2-3	many	CASLKSDTQYF	TGTGCCAGCCTTAAGTCAGATACGCAGTATTTT
-	TRBV12-3/TRBV12-4	TRBJ1-6	many	CASSLAKGSSPLHF	TGTGCCAGCAGTTTAGCGAAGGGAAGTTCACCCCTCCACTTT
-	TRBV5-1	TRBJ1-1	many	CASSLFVRGMNTEAFF	TGCGCCAGCAGCTTGTTTGTCCGCGGGATGAACACTGAAGCTTTCTTT
TRBD1	TRBV15	TRBJ2-1	many	CATSRSGTVNEQFF	TGTGCCACCAGCAGATCAGGGACAGTTAATGAGCAGTTCTTC
TRBD2	TRBV7-6	TRBJ2-3	-	CASSLEASGATDTQYF	TGTGCCAGCAGCTTAGAGGCTAGCGGGGCCACAGATACGCAGTATTTT